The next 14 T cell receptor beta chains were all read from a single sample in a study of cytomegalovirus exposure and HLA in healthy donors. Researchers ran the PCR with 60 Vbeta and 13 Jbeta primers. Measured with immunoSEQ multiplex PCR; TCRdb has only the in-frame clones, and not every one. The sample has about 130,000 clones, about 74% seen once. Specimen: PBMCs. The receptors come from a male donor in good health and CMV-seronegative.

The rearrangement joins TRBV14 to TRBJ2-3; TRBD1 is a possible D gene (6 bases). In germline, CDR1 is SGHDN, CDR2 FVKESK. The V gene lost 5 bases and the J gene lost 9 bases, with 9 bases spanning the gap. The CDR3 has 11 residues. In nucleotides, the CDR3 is TGTGCCAGCAGCTACGGACAGACGCAGTATTTT. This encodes CASSYGQTQYF.

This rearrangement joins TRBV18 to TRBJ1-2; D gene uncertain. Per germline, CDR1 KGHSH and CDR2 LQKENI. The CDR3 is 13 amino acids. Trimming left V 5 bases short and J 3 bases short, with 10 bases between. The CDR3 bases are TGTGCCAGCTCATTAGACAAGGACTATGGCTACACCTTC. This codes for CASSLDKDYGYTF.

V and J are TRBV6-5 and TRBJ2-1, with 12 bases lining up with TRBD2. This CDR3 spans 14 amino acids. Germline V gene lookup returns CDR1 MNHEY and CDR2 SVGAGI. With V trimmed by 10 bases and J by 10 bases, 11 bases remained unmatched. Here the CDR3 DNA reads TGTGCCACCCGGGTGGCTAGCGGGAGGGACGAGCAGTTCTTC. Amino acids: CATRVASGRDEQFF.

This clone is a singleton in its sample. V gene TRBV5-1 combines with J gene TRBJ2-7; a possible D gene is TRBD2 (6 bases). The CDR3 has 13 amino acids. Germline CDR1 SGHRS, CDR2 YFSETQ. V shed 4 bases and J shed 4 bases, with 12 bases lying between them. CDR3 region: CASSGGVEYEQYF. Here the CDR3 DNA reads TGCGCCAGCAGCGGCGGGGTAGAGTACGAGCAGTACTTC. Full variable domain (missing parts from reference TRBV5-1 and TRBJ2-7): KAGVTQTPRYLIKTRGQQVTLSCSPISGHRSVSWYQQTPGQGLQFLFEYFSETQRNKGNFPGRFSGRQFSNSRSEMNVSTLELGDSALYLCASSGGVEYEQYFGPGTRLTVT.

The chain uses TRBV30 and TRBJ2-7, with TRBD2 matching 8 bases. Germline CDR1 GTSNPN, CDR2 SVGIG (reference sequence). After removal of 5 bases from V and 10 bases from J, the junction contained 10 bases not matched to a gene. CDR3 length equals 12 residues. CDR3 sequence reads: CAWGTRSAVQYF. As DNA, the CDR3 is TGTGCCTGGGGGACTAGAAGCGCTGTTCAGTACTTC.

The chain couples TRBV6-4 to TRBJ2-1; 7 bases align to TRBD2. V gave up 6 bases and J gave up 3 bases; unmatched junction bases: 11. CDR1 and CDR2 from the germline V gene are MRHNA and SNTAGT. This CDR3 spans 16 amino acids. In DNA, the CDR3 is TGTGCCAGCAGAGACACGGGACTAAACTACTACAATGAGCAGTTCTTC. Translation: CASRDTGLNYYNEQFF.

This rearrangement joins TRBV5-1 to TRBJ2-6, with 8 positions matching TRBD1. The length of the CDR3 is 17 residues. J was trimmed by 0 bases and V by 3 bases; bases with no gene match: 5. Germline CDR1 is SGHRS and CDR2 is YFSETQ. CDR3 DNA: TGCGCCAGCAGCTGGAGACAGGGGAGCTCTGGGGCCAACGTCCTGACTTTC. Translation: CASSWRQGSSGANVLTF.

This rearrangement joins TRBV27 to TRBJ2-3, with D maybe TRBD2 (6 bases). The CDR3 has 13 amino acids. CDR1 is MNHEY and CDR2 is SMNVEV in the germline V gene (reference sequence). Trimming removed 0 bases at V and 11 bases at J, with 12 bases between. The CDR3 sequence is CASSLSPLGGQYF. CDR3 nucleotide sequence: TGTGCCAGCAGTTTATCTCCGCTCGGGGGGCAGTATTTT.

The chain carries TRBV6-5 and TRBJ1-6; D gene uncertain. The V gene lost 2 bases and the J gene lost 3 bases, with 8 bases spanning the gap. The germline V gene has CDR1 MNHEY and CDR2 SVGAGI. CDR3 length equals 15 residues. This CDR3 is CASSYEGYYNSPLHF. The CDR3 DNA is TGTGCCAGCAGTTACGAGGGCTACTATAATTCACCCCTCCACTTT.

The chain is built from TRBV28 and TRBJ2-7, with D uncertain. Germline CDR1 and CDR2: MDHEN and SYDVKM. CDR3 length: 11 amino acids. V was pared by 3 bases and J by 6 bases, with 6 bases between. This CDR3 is CASSFAFEQYF. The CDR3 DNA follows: TGTGCCAGCAGTTTTGCGTTCGAGCAGTACTTC.

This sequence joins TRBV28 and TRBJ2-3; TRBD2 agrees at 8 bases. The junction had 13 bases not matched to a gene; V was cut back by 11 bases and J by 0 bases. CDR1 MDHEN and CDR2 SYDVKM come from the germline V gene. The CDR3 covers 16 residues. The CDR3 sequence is CASRVASGYSTDTQYF. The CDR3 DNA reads TGTGCCTCCAGGGTGGCTAGCGGGTATAGCACAGATACGCAGTATTTT.

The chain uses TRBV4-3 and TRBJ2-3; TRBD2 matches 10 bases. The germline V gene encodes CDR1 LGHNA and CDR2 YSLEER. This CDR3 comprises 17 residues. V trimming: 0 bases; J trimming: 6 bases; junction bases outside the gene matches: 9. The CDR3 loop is CASSQDLLAGEGDTQYF. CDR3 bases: TGCGCCAGCAGCCAAGATCTCCTAGCGGGGGAGGGGGATACGCAGTATTTT.

CDR3: CAWSDNGRLGYADTQYF. In DNA, the CDR3 is TGTGCCTGGAGTGATAACGGGAGACTCGGGTACGCAGATACGCAGTATTTT. The chain couples TRBV30 to TRBJ2-3, with TRBD2 as a possible D gene (6 bases). Trimming took 1 base from V and 4 from J, leaving 21 bases between them. This CDR3 is 17 amino acids long. CDR1 and CDR2 from the germline V gene are GTSNPN and SVGIG (reference sequence).

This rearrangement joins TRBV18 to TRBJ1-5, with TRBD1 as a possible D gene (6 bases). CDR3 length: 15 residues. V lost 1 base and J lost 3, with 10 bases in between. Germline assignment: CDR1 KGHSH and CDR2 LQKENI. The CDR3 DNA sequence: TGTGCCAGCTCACCACGACAGGCGAACAATCAGCCCCAGCATTTT. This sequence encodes CASSPRQANNQPQHF.